The clone carrying this TCR beta chain turned up a few times. The antigen is not known. The treatment here: roughly ten-day PBMC culture with coronavirus spike peptide pools or control peptides (ViraFEST assay). Sequencing of the DNA from cultured CD4+ T cells was carried out with the Oncomine TCR Beta short-read assay. Cultured CD4+ T cells yielded the extracted genomic DNA. MiXCR, applied by TCRdb to the PCR reads, yields one record per CDR3 protein. The data show 9,500 to 12,000 distinct CDR3 sequences, less than 75% seen once. The record originates from a study of vaccination and CD4 T cells after COVID-19. This receptor was identified in a human donor who had recovered from COVID-19. The sequenced sample was CD4+ T cells from blood, cultured in vitro, obtained before SARS-CoV-2 vaccination.

The CDR3 sequence is CASSRLNEKLFF. The CDR3 bases are TGTGCCAGCAGTCGACTCAATGAAAAACTGTTTTTT. The rearrangement uses TRBV6-1 and TRBJ1-4; D is unclear. Germline-derived CDR1 and CDR2 are MNHNS and SASEGT. The CDR3 spans 12 residues. Trimming shortened V by 5 bases and J by 5 bases, and 6 bases separated the two germline ends.